The entry below gives a single T cell receptor (beta chain) sequence along with its context. The sample comes from a study of follicular helper T cells after annual influenza vaccination. TCRdb's table, derived via immunoSEQ multiplex PCR, lists solely in-frame clones and lacks some. Here the sample spans fewer than 650 clones, roughly nine tenths being singletons. The CDR3 runs 17 residues. Germline V gene data show CDR1 as MDHEN and CDR2 as SYDVKM. V lost 6 bases and J lost 5; bases outside the gene matches: 13. The time point was: 2013-2014 season, 7 days after vaccination. The chain carries TRBV28 and TRBJ1-5, with 10 bases identical to TRBD1. The sequence derives from an adult who received the influenza vaccine. Sample: CXCR5+ CD38+ circulating T follicular helper cells from blood, taken 7 days after influenza vaccination. The sample's subset: circulating Tfh, non-naive CD4+CXCR5+PD-1+ (ICOS+CD38+ or ICOS-CD38-). The CDR3 DNA reads as TGTGCCAGCAGAAGTACCCCCGAGACAGGGGGCTATCAGCCCCAGCATTTT. It specifies CASRSTPETGGYQPQHF.